Listed below are T cell receptor beta chains from one sample, sequenced in a study of blood T cells in healthy people across ages. TCRdb passed the 5' RACE reads through MiXCR, listing each CDR3 protein once. This table has just over 1 million distinct CDR3 sequences, over 35% appearing once. The sequencing input was blood. The receptors were gathered from a woman aged 60-70 years in good health. The CDR3 runs from the conserved cysteine through the conserved F or W. A D gene is named only where the DNA matches it firmly. Rows may omit the clone size; those that give it use once, few, many or a size class.

TRBJ1-2,TRBV3-1,few,TRBD1,TGTGCCAGCAGCTACGGGACAGGGTTGTCGAACTATGGCTACACCTTC,CASSYGTGLSNYGYTF
TRBJ2-2,TRBV6-2/TRBV6-3,few,-,TGTGCCAGCAGTACAACTAGATGGGTAGAGGAGCTGTTTTTT,CASSTTRWVEELFF
TRBJ2-7,TRBV15,once,-,TGTGCCACCAGCGGCAGATTCGGCTCCTACGAGCAGTACTTC,CATSGRFGSYEQYF
TRBJ2-7,TRBV28,-,-,TGTGCCAGCAGCTGGAGCAACTACGAGCAGTACTTC,CASSWSNYEQYF
TRBJ1-5,TRBV20-1,few,TRBD1,TGCAGTGCTGCCCCAGGGGGCCGAGATCAGCCCCAGCATTTT,CSAAPGGRDQPQHF
TRBJ2-5,TRBV20-1,-,-,TGCAGTGCTAGAGATGGTAGCAGGGGTGGAAAGACCCAGTACTTC,CSARDGSRGGKTQYF
TRBJ2-7,TRBV20-1,-,-,TGCAGTGCTAGAGGCGGACCCACCTACGAGCAGTACTTC,CSARGGPTYEQYF
TRBJ2-5,TRBV12-3/TRBV12-4,-,-,TGTGCCAGCAGTTTCGGCCGGTTGAGCGGGCCTTACCAAGAGACCCAGTACTTC,CASSFGRLSGPYQETQYF
TRBJ1-6,TRBV20-1,-,-,TGCAGTGCTCCTCGGGACACTTATTCACCCCTCCACTTT,CSAPRDTYSPLHF
TRBJ1-2,TRBV24-1,-,-,TGTGCCACCAGTCGAGGGGGGGTTCTGAAGGGGCAAGGTGGTAACTATGGCTACACCTTC,CATSRGGVLKGQGGNYGYTF
TRBJ2-3,TRBV28,-,TRBD1,TGTGCCAGCAGTAAGAGGACAGGGGGGCGCGGAGATACGCAGTATTTT,CASSKRTGGRGDTQYF
TRBJ2-7,TRBV6-6,-,-,TGTGCCAGCAGTTACGTTGAGGCAAGCTCCTACGAGCAGTACTTC,CASSYVEASSYEQYF
TRBJ2-7,TRBV6-5,many,-,TGTGCCAGCAGTTACTCAGGGGACGAGCAGTACTTC,CASSYSGDEQYF
TRBJ2-5,TRBV3-1,-,-,TGTGCCAGCAGCCAACAATATCGGACGAAAGCCTACAATGAGCAGTACTTC,CASSQQYRTKAYNEQYF
TRBJ2-7,TRBV29-1,-,-,TGCAGCGTTGAGGATATAACCTCCTACGAGCAGTACTTC,CSVEDITSYEQYF
TRBJ2-4,TRBV11-2,-,-,TGTGCCAGCAGCTTAGCCCCAGGGCGGGGAGACATTCAGTACTTC,CASSLAPGRGDIQYF
TRBJ2-7,TRBV20-1,-,-,TGCAGTGCTAGAGATCTTACAGGGACCCACGAGCAGTACTTC,CSARDLTGTHEQYF
TRBJ1-5,TRBV6-2/TRBV6-3,few,-,TGTGCCAGCAGTTACTGGGCTAGCAATCAGCCCCAGCATTTT,CASSYWASNQPQHF
TRBJ1-5,TRBV6-1,-,-,TGTGCCAGCATCCAGGGATGGGGTAATCAGCCCCAGCATTTT,CASIQGWGNQPQHF
TRBJ2-1,TRBV20-1,-,TRBD2,TGCAGTGCTCGGACTAGCGGGAATTACAATGAGCAGTTCTTC,CSARTSGNYNEQFF
TRBJ1-2,TRBV7-9,-,TRBD1,TGTGCCAGCAGCTACCGACAGGGGGCTGATGGCTACACCTTC,CASSYRQGADGYTF
TRBJ1-4,TRBV20-1,-,-,TGCAGTGCTAGGCCGGACAGTAGCCGAAGACTGTTTTTT,CSARPDSSRRLFF
TRBJ2-2,TRBV24-1,-,TRBD2,TGTGCCACCAGTGAGGGGGGGACCGGGGAGCTGTTTTTT,CATSEGGTGELFF
TRBJ2-1,TRBV20-1,-,-,TGCAGTGCTGCGTCACCGGATAGCTCCTACAATGAGCAGTTCTTC,CSAASPDSSYNEQFF
TRBJ2-3,TRBV5-1,few,TRBD1,TGCGCCAGCAGCTCCCGGGACAGACCAGATACGCAGTATTTT,CASSSRDRPDTQYF
TRBJ2-7,TRBV7-3,-,TRBD1,TGTGCCAGCAGCCAGACAGGGTTCGACGAGCAGTACTTC,CASSQTGFDEQYF
TRBJ2-3,TRBV20-1,-,-,TGCAGTGCTAGCGGGAGAGTAGATACGCAGTATTTT,CSASGRVDTQYF
TRBJ2-7,TRBV20-1,-,TRBD2,TGCAGTGCTGCTAGCGGGACGTACCTACGAGAGCAGTACTTC,CSAASGTYLREQYF
TRBJ2-1,TRBV10-3,many,TRBD2,TGTGCCATCAGTGAAGCGGGAGTGGTCAAGAATGAGCAGTTCTTC,CAISEAGVVKNEQFF
TRBJ2-1,TRBV7-8,-,TRBD2,TGTGCCAGCAGCCGCCGACTAGCGGGAAACAATGAGCAGTTCTTC,CASSRRLAGNNEQFF
TRBJ2-5,TRBV25-1,few,-,TGTGCCAGCCTCCCAGCACAGTCTTGGGAGCAGTACTTC,CASLPAQSWEQYF
TRBJ2-1,TRBV3-1,many,TRBD1,TGTGCCAGCAGCCAAGGGACAGGGAGGAATGAGCAGTTCTTC,CASSQGTGRNEQFF
TRBJ2-1,TRBV29-1,-,-,TGCAGCGCCGTAAGGAATGAGCAGTTCTTC,CSAVRNEQFF
TRBJ2-7,TRBV6-1,-,-,TGTGCCAGCAGTGAGGGACACGAAACTATCTACGAGCAGTACTTC,CASSEGHETIYEQYF
TRBJ2-7,TRBV5-6,few,-,TGTGCCAGCAGCCCTGGACAGCCGACCTACGAGCAGTACTTC,CASSPGQPTYEQYF
TRBJ2-1,TRBV5-6,-,-,TGTGCCAGCAGCTTGGGTTGGCAGGCCCGTAGCAATGAGCAGTTCTTC,CASSLGWQARSNEQFF
TRBJ2-5,TRBV11-2,-,TRBD2,TGTGCCAGCAGCCCGTTCCTAAGGCTAGCGGGATACAAAGAGACCCAGTACTTC,CASSPFLRLAGYKETQYF
TRBJ2-5,TRBV2,-,TRBD1,TGTGCCAGCAGCGATACACCATACCGGGACAGGATACAGGAGACCCAGTACTTC,CASSDTPYRDRIQETQYF
TRBJ2-1,TRBV7-6,-,TRBD2,TGTGCCAGCAGCTTTCCCAGGTTGCGGGAGGGCCGAGGTTATGAGCAGTTCTTC,CASSFPRLREGRGYEQFF
TRBJ2-3,TRBV4-1,few,-,TGCGCCAGCAGCCAGGGGGTTGCGATAGATACGCAGTATTTT,CASSQGVAIDTQYF
TRBJ1-4,TRBV7-2,few,TRBD1,TGTGCCAGCAGCTCTGGGACAGCAACTAATGAAAAACTGTTTTTT,CASSSGTATNEKLFF
TRBJ2-1,TRBV6-5,few,TRBD2,TGTGCCAGCAGTGCTAGCGGGAGCAACAATGAGCAGTTCTTC,CASSASGSNNEQFF
TRBJ2-3,TRBV10-2,few,TRBD2,TGCGCCAGCGGGACTAGCGGCTTGACTAGCACAGATACGCAGTATTTT,CASGTSGLTSTDTQYF
TRBJ2-7,TRBV29-1,many,-,TGCAGCGGCCGGGATCTCTACTACGAGCAGTACTTC,CSGRDLYYEQYF
TRBJ1-2,TRBV28,once,TRBD1,TGTGCCAGCACCCTGTCCCGGGGGGACAGCTATGGCTACACCTTC,CASTLSRGDSYGYTF
TRBJ1-5,TRBV6-1,-,-,TGTGCCAGCATTTCACGACAGTCTCACCAGCCCCAGCATTTT,CASISRQSHQPQHF
TRBJ2-4,TRBV2,-,TRBD2,TGTGCCAGCACCATTGGCGGGAGACAAAACATTCAGTACTTC,CASTIGGRQNIQYF
TRBJ2-7,TRBV10-3,few,-,TGTGCCATCAGCTCCGGGACACCGTCCTACGAGCAGTACTTC,CAISSGTPSYEQYF
TRBJ2-7,TRBV6-5,few,-,TGTGCCAGCAGCAAGGTCGGCCATCCTGAGCAGTACTTC,CASSKVGHPEQYF
TRBJ2-2,TRBV28,-,TRBD2,TGTGCGAGCCTCGGGAGGGGCCCCGAATGGGAATTTCGATACGGGGAGCTGTTTTTT,CASLGRGPEWEFRYGELFF
TRBJ2-3,TRBV9,-,-,TGTGCCAGCAGCGTAGGGGCAGAAGATTCTAGCTCAGATACGCAGTATTTT,CASSVGAEDSSSDTQYF
TRBJ2-1,TRBV29-1,-,-,TGCAGCGTTTCTAAGGGGAATGAGCAGTTCTTC,CSVSKGNEQFF
TRBJ2-7,TRBV18,-,TRBD1,TGTGCCAGCTCACTACCGGGACAGGGGGCAGTGTCCTACGAGCAGTACTTC,CASSLPGQGAVSYEQYF
TRBJ2-7,TRBV6-5,-,TRBD2,TGTGCCAGCAGTTACAACGCGGGGGGTAGTGCCTACGAGCAGTACTTC,CASSYNAGGSAYEQYF
TRBJ2-7,TRBV6-6,-,-,TGTGCCAGCAGTTACTCGGCAGGGCCGACCTACGAGCAGTACTTC,CASSYSAGPTYEQYF